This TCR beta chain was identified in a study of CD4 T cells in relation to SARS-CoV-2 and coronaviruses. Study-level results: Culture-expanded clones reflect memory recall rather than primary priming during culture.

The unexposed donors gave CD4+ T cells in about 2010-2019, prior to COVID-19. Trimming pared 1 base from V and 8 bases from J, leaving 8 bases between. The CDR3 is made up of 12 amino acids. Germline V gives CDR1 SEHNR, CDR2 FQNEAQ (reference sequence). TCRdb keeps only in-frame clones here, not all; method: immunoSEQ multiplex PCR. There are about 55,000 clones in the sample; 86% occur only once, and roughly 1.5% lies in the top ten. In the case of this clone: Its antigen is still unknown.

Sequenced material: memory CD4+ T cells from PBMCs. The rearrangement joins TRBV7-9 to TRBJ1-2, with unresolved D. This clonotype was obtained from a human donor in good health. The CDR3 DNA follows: TGTGCCAGCAGCTTAGTGATGTGGGGCTACACCTTC. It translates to CASSLVMWGYTF.